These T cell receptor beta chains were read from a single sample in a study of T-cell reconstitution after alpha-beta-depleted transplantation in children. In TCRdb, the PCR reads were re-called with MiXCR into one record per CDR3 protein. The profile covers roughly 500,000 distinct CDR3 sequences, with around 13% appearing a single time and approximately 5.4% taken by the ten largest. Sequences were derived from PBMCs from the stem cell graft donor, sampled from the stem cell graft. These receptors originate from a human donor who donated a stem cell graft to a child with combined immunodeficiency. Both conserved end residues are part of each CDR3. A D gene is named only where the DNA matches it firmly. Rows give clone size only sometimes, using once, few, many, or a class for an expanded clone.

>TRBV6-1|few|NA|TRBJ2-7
CATITGAGLAYEQYF
TGTGCCACCATAACGGGTGCGGGGCTAGCTTACGAGCAGTACTTC
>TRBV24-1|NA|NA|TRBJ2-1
CATSDLGRGGNEQFF
TGTGCCACCAGTGATTTAGGACGGGGTGGCAATGAGCAGTTCTTC
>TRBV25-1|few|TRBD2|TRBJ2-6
CASSDNGRGANVLTF
TGTGCCAGCAGTGATAACGGGAGGGGAGCCAACGTCCTGACTTTC
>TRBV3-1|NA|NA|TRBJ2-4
CASSQDPQNIQYF
TGTGCCAGCAGCCAAGACCCACAGAACATTCAGTACTTC
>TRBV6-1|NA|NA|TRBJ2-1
CASLNWEQGPEQFF
TGTGCCAGCCTCAACTGGGAGCAGGGCCCCGAGCAGTTCTTC
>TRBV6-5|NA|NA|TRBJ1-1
CASSYGNARATEAFF
TGTGCCAGCAGTTACGGGAACGCCAGGGCTACTGAAGCTTTCTTT
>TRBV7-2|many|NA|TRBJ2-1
CASSRANRRGHEQFF
TGTGCCAGCAGCAGGGCGAACCGGCGGGGCCATGAGCAGTTCTTC
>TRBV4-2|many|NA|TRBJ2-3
CASSQAFRSAASTDTQYF
TGTGCCAGCAGCCAAGCCTTTCGGTCGGCGGCCAGCACAGATACGCAGTATTTT
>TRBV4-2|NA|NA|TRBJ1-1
CASSLWERNTEAFF
TGTGCCAGCAGCCTATGGGAGAGGAACACTGAAGCTTTCTTT
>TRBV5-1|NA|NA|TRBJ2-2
CASSPLQNPGGELFF
TGCGCCAGCAGCCCTCTACAGAACCCTGGGGGGGAGCTGTTTTTT
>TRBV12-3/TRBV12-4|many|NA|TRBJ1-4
CASRSTGYGFNEKLFF
TGTGCCAGCAGGTCTACAGGGTACGGCTTTAATGAAAAACTGTTTTTT
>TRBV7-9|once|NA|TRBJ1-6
CASSPGVYNSPLHF
TGTGCCAGCAGCCCCGGGGTCTATAATTCACCCCTCCACTTT
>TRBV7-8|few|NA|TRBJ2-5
CASSLSVFRETQYF
TGTGCCAGCAGCTTGTCAGTGTTCAGGGAGACCCAGTACTTC
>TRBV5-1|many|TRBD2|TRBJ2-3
CASKGLAATDTQYF
TGCGCCAGCAAGGGACTAGCGGCGACAGATACGCAGTATTTT
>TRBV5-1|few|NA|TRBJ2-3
CASSLQTKDTQYF
TGCGCCAGCAGCTTGCAGACAAAAGATACGCAGTATTTT
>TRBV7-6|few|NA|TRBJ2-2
CASSFSYGTNTGELFF
TGTGCCAGCAGCTTTTCGTACGGCACGAACACCGGGGAGCTGTTTTTT
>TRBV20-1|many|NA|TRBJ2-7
CSARDLLGEQYF
TGCAGTGCTAGAGATCTGCTTGGCGAGCAGTACTTC
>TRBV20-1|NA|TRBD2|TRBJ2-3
CSARELATDPDTQYF
TGCAGTGCTAGGGAACTAGCGACGGACCCAGATACGCAGTATTTT
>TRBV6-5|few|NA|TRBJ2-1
CASSYSWGSNEQFF
TGTGCCAGCAGTTATAGTTGGGGGAGCAATGAGCAGTTCTTC
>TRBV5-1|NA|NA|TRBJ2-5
CASSGGQYQETQYF
TGCGCCAGCAGCGGCGGACAGTACCAAGAGACCCAGTACTTC
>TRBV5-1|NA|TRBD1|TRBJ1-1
CASSANRGVTEAFF
TGCGCCAGCAGCGCTAACAGGGGGGTCACTGAAGCTTTCTTT
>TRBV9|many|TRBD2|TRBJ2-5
CASSATSGGRETQYF
TGTGCCAGCAGCGCGACTAGCGGGGGGAGAGAGACCCAGTACTTC
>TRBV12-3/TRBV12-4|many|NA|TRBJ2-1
CASSYSGSEQFF
TGTGCCAGCAGTTACTCGGGCTCCGAGCAGTTCTTC
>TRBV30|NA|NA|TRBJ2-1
CAWRARGPGDEQFF
TGTGCCTGGAGAGCCCGTGGCCCTGGGGATGAGCAGTTCTTC